Presented here are 17 T cell receptor beta chains from one specimen sequenced in a study of blood T cell repertoires in COVID-19 (dated by TCRdb to the early 2020s). The library was generated by the immunoSEQ multiplex PCR assay. The immuneACCESS repertoire file appears here via TCRdb, limited to in-frame rearrangements. These files lack a portion of the clones; in checked studies, under half of the deficit traces to unresolved V genes, and the cause of the others is not known. The sample profile shows a few hundred thousand clones; around 90% of them were found once. Together, the top ten hold around 2.3% of the sample. The sample comprised peripheral blood. These receptors came from a woman aged 55-69 years with COVID-19, enrolled during active disease.

The chain links TRBV14 to TRBJ2-1; perhaps TRBD1 as D (5 bases). V was shortened by 3 bases and J by 12 bases, with 15 bases between the two germline ends. The germline V gene encodes CDR1 SGHDN and CDR2 FVKESK. CDR3 length: 13 residues. The CDR3 reads CASSQVGPNAQFF. The CDR3 region has the DNA TGTGCCAGCAGCCAGGTGGGGCCCAACGCGCAGTTCTTC.

This clone showed up just once. The chain recombines TRBV7-2 with TRBJ2-2, with D possibly being TRBD1 (5 bases). The CDR3 loop spans 15 amino acids. V lost 1 base to trimming and J lost 0 bases, with 6 bases between them. The germline V gene has CDR1 SGHTA and CDR2 FQGNSA. CDR3 amino acids: CASSLEGANTGELFF. CDR3 nucleotides: TGTGCCAGCAGCTTAGAAGGGGCGAACACCGGGGAGCTGTTTTTT.

The chain links TRBV30 to TRBJ1-3; no clear D. This CDR3 spans 12 amino acids. Germline V gene sequence: CDR1 GTSNPN, CDR2 SVGIG (reference sequence). In DNA form, the CDR3 reads TGTGCTGCGGGTAACTCTGGAAACACCATATATTTT. Translation gives CAAGNSGNTIYF.

This clone was seen only once. The CDR3 bases are TGTGCCAGCAGTATCATAAGCGGGGGGGATGACTCTAGCACAGATACGCAGTATTTT. The encoded protein is CASSIISGGDDSSTDTQYF. The chain employs TRBV27 and TRBJ2-3, with 10 bases that match TRBD2. J gave up 0 bases and V 5 bases, and 14 bases lay outside the gene matches. Germline V gives CDR1 MNHEY, CDR2 SMNVEV (reference sequence). This CDR3 has 19 amino acids.

The rearrangement joins TRBV6-2 or TRBV6-3 to TRBJ2-5; tentatively, D is TRBD2 (6 bases). CDR1 is MNHEY and CDR2 is SVGEGT in the germline V gene. The V gene lost 4 bases and the J gene lost 5 bases, with 14 bases spanning the gap. There are 14 residues in the CDR3. The DNA of the CDR3 is TGTGCCAGCAGTTGGCGGGGTCGAGGGGAGACCCAGTACTTC. Its translation is CASSWRGRGETQYF.

This rearrangement joins TRBV7-2 to TRBJ2-3, with 8 bases identical to TRBD2. The germline CDR1 and CDR2 sequences are SGHTA and FQGNSA. The J segment lost 2 bases and the V segment lost 8 bases, leaving 9 bases of the junction unmatched. The CDR3 consists of 15 residues. The CDR3: CASGRAGAFTDTQYF. CDR3 bases: TGTGCCAGCGGAAGAGCGGGAGCCTTCACAGATACGCAGTATTTT.

Concerning this clone: Other DNA sequences of this sample code for an identical CDR3. V and J are TRBV7-2 and TRBJ2-7; TRBD1 matches 7 bases. V lost 5 bases, J lost 1 base, and 5 bases stayed unmatched. Germline V gene lookup returns CDR1 SGHTA and CDR2 FQGNSA. This CDR3 region has 14 residues. In DNA form, the CDR3 reads TGTGCCAGCAGCCCAAGACAGGGTTCCTACGAGCAGTACTTC. Encoded protein: CASSPRQGSYEQYF.

The chain has TRBV5-8 and TRBJ2-1, with 9 positions matching TRBD2. The junction had 6 bases not matched to a gene; V was cut back by 2 bases and J by 0 bases. The CDR3 spans 17 residues. Looked up from germline, CDR1 is SGHTS and CDR2 is YDEGEE. CDR3 sequence (DNA): TGTGCCAGCAGCTTTATGTGGCGGGGGGGCTCCTACAATGAGCAGTTCTTC. Protein: CASSFMWRGGSYNEQFF.

The V and J genes are TRBV30 and TRBJ1-6; D is possibly TRBD1 (6 bases). In germline, CDR1 is GTSNPN, CDR2 SVGIG (reference sequence). CDR3 length: 14 residues. V lost 0 bases and J lost 10, with 13 bases in between. The CDR3: CAWSVGGDPSPLHF. In nucleotides, the CDR3 is TGTGCCTGGAGTGTAGGGGGGGACCCCTCACCCCTCCACTTT.

The chain uses TRBV15 and TRBJ1-2; TRBD1 matches 9 bases. V lost 1 base and J lost 8; bases outside the gene matches: 8. CDR1 LNHNV and CDR2 YYDKDF come from the germline V gene (reference sequence). This CDR3 contains 15 residues. The CDR3 DNA sequence: TGTGCCACCAGCAGAGTTACACAGGGGGCGAGGGGCTACACCTTC. This codes for CATSRVTQGARGYTF.

V and J are TRBV6-1 and TRBJ1-4; 11 nucleotides match TRBD1. The junction had 9 bases not matched to a gene; V was cut back by 3 bases and J by 9 bases. The CDR3 has 16 residues. Germline V gene data show CDR1 as MNHNS and CDR2 as SASEGT. The CDR3 coding sequence is TGTGCCAGCAGTGAGAGCCTCGCGGACAGGGGGCAAAAACTGTTTTTT. This encodes CASSESLADRGQKLFF.

V usage is TRBV19 and J usage is TRBJ1-5, with a weak D call TRBD1 (6 bases). The CDR3 is 15 residues long. The germline CDR1 and CDR2 sequences are LNHDA and SQIVND (reference sequence). The V end was cut by 4 bases, the J end by 2 bases, with 12 bases between. Here the CDR3 DNA reads TGTGCCAGTAGTACTACAGGGAGGGGCAATCAGCCCCAGCATTTT. Protein: CASSTTGRGNQPQHF.

This clone has only a few counts. J is TRBJ1-3 and V is TRBV19; 9 bases are a match to TRBD1. There are 16 residues in the CDR3. V lost 7 bases, J lost 8 bases, and 15 bases stayed unmatched. CDR1 is LNHDA, CDR2 SQIVND, per germline (reference sequence). Here the CDR3 reads CASIRATGTGRHTIYF. In DNA form, the CDR3 reads TGTGCCAGTATCCGGGCAACCGGGACAGGGAGGCACACCATATATTTT.

This chain links TRBV25-1 with TRBJ1-2; D is ambiguous. Trimming took off 0 bases at V and 0 bases at J, with 2 bases between the two ends. Looked up from germline, CDR1 is MGHDK and CDR2 is SYGVNS. CDR3 length: 13 residues. CDR3 nucleotides: TGTGCCAGCAGTGAATACACTAACTATGGCTACACCTTC. Protein: CASSEYTNYGYTF.

V usage is TRBV19 and J usage is TRBJ2-7, with a possible D match to TRBD2 (5 bases). The length of the CDR3 is 13 residues. Germline loops: CDR1 LNHDA, CDR2 SQIVND (reference sequence). V was clipped by 5 bases and J by 5 bases, with 13 bases between them. CDR3 sequence reads: CASSGSRGNEQYF. The DNA for the CDR3 is TGTGCCAGTAGTGGAAGCCGGGGTAACGAGCAGTACTTC.

V and J are TRBV19 and TRBJ1-4; TRBD1 matches 7 bases. Looked up from germline, CDR1 is LNHDA and CDR2 is SQIVND (reference sequence). The CDR3 extends over 12 amino acids. After removal of 4 bases from V and 7 bases from J, the junction contained 0 bases not matched to a gene. The chain's CDR3 is CASSTGGEKLFF. The CDR3 region has the DNA TGTGCCAGTAGTACAGGGGGTGAAAAACTGTTTTTT.

The sample holds a few counts of this clone. This chain uses TRBV7-8 with TRBJ1-2; a possible D gene is TRBD1 (6 bases). Germline CDR1 and CDR2: SGHVS and FQNEAQ. This CDR3 comprises 14 residues. The V end lost 3 bases, the J end lost 2 bases, and 10 bases lay between the germline ends. CDR3 coding DNA: TGTGCCAGCAGCTTGACAGGACAAAACTATGGCTACACCTTC. Its protein product is CASSLTGQNYGYTF.